A single TCR beta chain is shown here with its context. The CDR3 runs to 15 residues. Deletions cut 3 bases from V and 1 base from J, with 13 bases between. The germline CDR1 and CDR2 sequences are SGHVS and FQNEAQ. This sample was included in a study of blood T cell repertoires in COVID-19. Sequenced by immunoSEQ multiplex PCR; TCRdb stores in-frame clones only, minus some. The sample records some 350,000 clones, approximately 90% being singletons. This TCR was recovered from a young man who had recovered from COVID-19. The chain employs TRBV7-8 and TRBJ2-7; the D is unclear. Sequencing was performed on PBMCs or T cells enriched from blood (not recorded which). CDR3 sequence (DNA): TGTGCCAGCAGCTTCAGTGATTTAAGATCCTACGAGCAGTACTTC. This gives the protein CASSFSDLRSYEQYF.